The 16 T cell receptor beta chains given below trace back to one sample, sequenced in a study of Ad26.COV2.S vaccination and SARS-CoV-2 variants. The repertoire was sequenced with immunoSEQ multiplex PCR; TCRdb's copy has only in-frame clones and lacks some. The repertoire holds roughly 100,000 clones, with around 80% as singletons. Sequenced here: peripheral blood, sampled after recovery from COVID-19. Source of these receptors: a human donor who had recovered from COVID-19.

This clone was observed once. The chain has TRBV2 and TRBJ2-7, with 7 bases lining up with TRBD2. Germline V gene sequence: CDR1 SNHLY, CDR2 FYNNEI. The V gene end was trimmed by 4 bases and the J gene end by 2 bases; junction bases not matched to a gene: 5. The CDR3 sequence is 14 residues long. The CDR3 coding sequence is TGTGCCAGCAGTGGGGGGGGTTTAGCCTACGAGCAGTACTTC. This translates into CASSGGGLAYEQYF.

The chain couples TRBV4-1 to TRBJ2-7, with 7 bases lining up with TRBD1. With V trimmed by 3 bases and J by 2 bases, 7 bases remained unmatched. Germline V gives CDR1 MGHRA, CDR2 YSYEKL. This CDR3 is 15 amino acids long. The CDR3 loop reads CASSHRDSPPYEQYF. The CDR3 DNA is TGCGCCAGCAGCCACCGGGACAGCCCTCCCTACGAGCAGTACTTC.

This clone was counted once. This chain uses TRBV2 with TRBJ2-3; D unresolved. The CDR3 extends over 13 amino acids. Per the germline V gene, CDR1 is SNHLY and CDR2 is FYNNEI. V lost 6 bases and J 5 bases, leaving 12 bases between the germline ends. CDR3 residues: CASSARLVDTQYF. CDR3 coding DNA: TGTGCCAGCAGCGCCCGCCTGGTAGATACGCAGTATTTT.

V and J are TRBV21-1 and TRBJ2-7; the table gives TRBD1 as D, unverified against the DNA. TRBV21-1 is a known pseudogene. The CDR3 has 17 residues. In nucleotides, the CDR3 is TGTGCCAGCAGCAAAGACGGACAGGTCCCTAGCTCCTACGAGCAGTACTTC. Its protein product is CASSKDGQVPSSYEQYF.

The chain has TRBV15 and TRBJ2-3, with 16 bases that match TRBD2. Germline lookup yields CDR1 LNHNV and CDR2 YYDKDF (reference sequence). V shed 7 bases, J shed 5 bases, and the junction held 6 bases outside the gene matches. The CDR3 length is 16 residues. This CDR3 reads CATKSGTSGGGDTQYF. CDR3 nucleotide sequence: TGTGCCACCAAATCCGGGACTAGCGGGGGGGGAGATACGCAGTATTTT. Using reference TRBV15 and TRBJ2-3 for the parts outside the CDR3, the full variable domain is DAMVIQNPRYQVTQFGKPVTLSCSQTLNHNVMYWYQQKSSQAPKLLFHYYDKDFNNEADTPDNFQSRRPNTSFCFLDIRSPGLGDTAMYLCATKSGTSGGGDTQYFGPGTRLTVL.

This clone was detected only a few times. The chain recombines TRBV28 with TRBJ1-2, with D possibly being TRBD1 (5 bases). The CDR3 is 17 residues long. CDR1 and CDR2 (germline): MDHEN, SYDVKM. Trimming removed 4 bases at V and 4 bases at J, with 22 bases between. In nucleotides, the CDR3 is TGTGCCAGCAGTTCCTCTGTCGTCGACAGCTACCTCTATGGCTACACCTTC. This translates into CASSSSVVDSYLYGYTF.

The rearrangement uses TRBV5-5 and TRBJ2-7; D uncertain. There are 15 residues in the CDR3. Per the germline V gene, CDR1 is SGHKS and CDR2 is YYEKEE (reference sequence). Trimming removed 1 base at V and 0 bases at J, with 11 bases between. CDR3 loop: CASSLSQTPSYEQYF. The DNA of the CDR3 is TGTGCCAGCAGCTTGTCCCAGACTCCCTCCTACGAGCAGTACTTC. Looking up the rest from reference TRBV5-5 and TRBJ2-7 gives the full variable domain: DAGVTQSPTHLIKTRGQQVTLRCSPISGHKSVSWYQQVLGQGPQFIFQYYEKEERGRGNFPDRFSARQFPNYSSELNVNALLLGDSALYLCASSLSQTPSYEQYFGPGTRLTVT.

This clone appeared a few times. The CDR3 reads CASRTNSAGGSPLHF. The CDR3 nucleotides read TGTGCCAGCAGGACCAACAGCGCCGGGGGTTCACCCCTCCACTTT. V is TRBV6-5 and J is TRBJ1-6; a possible D gene is TRBD1 (5 bases). This CDR3 is 15 amino acids long. The V end was cut by 6 bases, the J end by 9 bases, with 18 bases between. The germline gives CDR1 MNHEY, CDR2 SVGAGI.

This clone was recorded a few times. The chain couples TRBV7-2 to TRBJ1-5; 8 nucleotides match TRBD1. The CDR3 contains 15 residues. V gave up 1 base and J gave up 4 bases; unmatched junction bases: 3. From germline, CDR1 is SGHTA and CDR2 FQGNSA. The CDR3 nucleotides are TGTGCCAGCAGCTTAGAGCAGGGGGCAAATCAGCCCCAGCATTTT. It specifies CASSLEQGANQPQHF.

This chain uses TRBV29-1 with TRBJ1-2, with TRBD1 as a possible D gene (5 bases). Germline CDR1 and CDR2: SQVTM and ANQGSEA. The germline V and J ends were trimmed by 1 base and 8 bases, with 14 bases remaining between them. The CDR3 extends over 13 amino acids. As DNA, the CDR3 is TGCAGCGTTGAAGGGGAATGGGGGAAGGGCTACACCTTC. Translated: CSVEGEWGKGYTF.

The genes are TRBV30 and TRBJ1-1; D is uncertain. The CDR3 runs 12 residues. Germline CDR1 and CDR2: GTSNPN and SVGIG (reference sequence). The V end lost 4 bases, the J end lost 4 bases, and 10 bases lay between the germline ends. CDR3 sequence (DNA): TGTGCCTGGACTCAGTGGGGCACTGAAGCTTTCTTT. Protein product: CAWTQWGTEAFF.

This clone was detected only once. The chain combines TRBV6-6 with TRBJ1-1, with 7 bases identical to TRBD1. Germline loops: CDR1 MNHNY, CDR2 SVGAGI (reference sequence). The CDR3 loop spans 15 amino acids. Trimming cost V 7 bases and J 5 bases; bases outside gene matches: 13. CDR3 loop: CASTPPRQGSTEAFF. In DNA form, the CDR3 reads TGTGCCAGCACCCCCCCCCGACAGGGTAGTACTGAAGCTTTCTTT.

V and J are TRBV19 and TRBJ2-1; D remains unclear. This CDR3 comprises 11 residues. In germline, CDR1 is LNHDA, CDR2 SQIVND (reference sequence). Trimming took 7 bases from V and 8 from J, leaving 9 bases between them. The CDR3 DNA reads TGTGCCAGTACACAGTGGGATGAGCAGTTCTTC. Amino acids: CASTQWDEQFF.

The chain carries TRBV5-4 and TRBJ2-7; TRBD2 matches at 10 bases. Germline CDR1 SGHNT, CDR2 YYREEE (reference sequence). V shed 4 bases, J shed 2 bases, and the junction held 6 bases outside the gene matches. This CDR3 is built from 15 residues. The CDR3 nucleotides are TGTGCCAGCAGCCTTAGCGGGGGGAGGCCCTACGAGCAGTACTTC. Encoded protein: CASSLSGGRPYEQYF.

Judged by abundance, this clone is medium-sized. The V gene is TRBV6-1, the J gene TRBJ1-1; D not resolved. With 1 base removed from V and 3 bases from J, the gap between germline ends came to 3 bases. Per the germline V gene, CDR1 is MNHNS and CDR2 is SASEGT. The CDR3 is 12 residues long. CDR3 amino acids: CASSEVYTEAFF. The CDR3 DNA sequence: TGTGCCAGCAGTGAAGTCTACACTGAAGCTTTCTTT.

The J gene is TRBJ2-5, the V gene TRBV2; D uncertain. Germline V CDR1 and CDR2: SNHLY, FYNNEI. The CDR3 consists of 15 residues. The germline V and J ends were trimmed by 7 bases and 4 bases, with 19 bases remaining between them. The CDR3, as DNA: TGTGCCAGCAATCTCCCCACTACCGTAACAGAGACCCAGTACTTC. This codes for CASNLPTTVTETQYF.